This T cell receptor beta chain was captured in a study of T cell responses to AZD1222 COVID-19 vaccine. Whole-study findings and limits: Of spike-specific TCRs, nearly half reportedly target regions left unmutated in variants. Most donors were white British, females outnumbered males, and clonal diversity was possibly underestimated.

Trimming removed 4 bases at V and 6 bases at J, with 21 bases between. The CDR3 runs 16 residues. CDR1 is MDHEN, CDR2 SYDVKM, per germline. In its sample, this clone was seen once. What it binds is unknown. Some clones are missing from TCRdb's copy, which holds only in-frame ones; the method was immunoSEQ multiplex PCR. The sample has some 180,000 clones; roughly 91% are singletons. The sequence came from an adult who received the MenACWY meningococcal vaccine as a control. V is TRBV28 and J is TRBJ1-2, with D tentatively TRBD1 (5 bases). Sequencing used peripheral blood, obtained 28 days after the second dose of the MenACWY control vaccine. CDR3 region: CASSSESGTAVHGYTF. In DNA, the CDR3 is TGTGCCAGCAGTTCGGAATCCGGGACGGCAGTTCATGGCTACACCTTC.